The 27 T cell receptor beta chains presented below share a single source sample, sequenced in a study of blood T cell repertoires in COVID-19. The repertoire was sequenced with immunoSEQ multiplex PCR; TCRdb's copy has only in-frame clones and lacks some. The data contain 30,000 to 45,000 clones, roughly 80% of them singletons. The sample was peripheral blood. The receptors stem from a man aged 80 or over with active or convalescent COVID-19.

The V and J genes are TRBV7-8 and TRBJ2-2; D is ambiguous. Trimming shortened V by 2 bases and J by 5 bases, and 6 bases separated the two germline ends. This CDR3 has 13 residues. Germline V gives CDR1 SGHVS, CDR2 FQNEAQ. This CDR3 is CASSLTETGELFF. DNA of the CDR3: TGTGCCAGCAGCTTAACAGAAACCGGGGAGCTGTTTTTT.

V gene TRBV28 combines with J gene TRBJ2-6; D perhaps matches TRBD2 (6 bases). Trimming removed 6 bases from V and 3 bases from J, with 12 bases in between. CDR3 length: 15 residues. The V gene's germline CDR1 is MDHEN and CDR2 SYDVKM. The CDR3, as DNA: TGTGCCAGCAGGGGAGCGGGTGATGGGGCCAACGTCCTGACTTTC. Amino acids: CASRGAGDGANVLTF.

V gene TRBV11-3 combines with J gene TRBJ2-7; 10 bases map to TRBD2. Looked up from germline, CDR1 is SGHNT and CDR2 is YENEEA. This CDR3 has 15 amino acids. Trimming removed 5 bases from V and 3 bases from J; junction bases left unmatched: 7. CDR3 protein: CASSNLAGAFYEQYF. Here the CDR3 DNA reads TGTGCCAGCAGCAACCTAGCGGGAGCCTTCTACGAGCAGTACTTC.

This clone is a singleton in its sample. The genes are TRBV6-2 or TRBV6-3 and TRBJ2-2; 7 positions agree with TRBD2. Looked up from germline, CDR1 is MNHEY and CDR2 is SVGEGT. This CDR3 contains 18 residues. After removal of 0 bases from V and 2 bases from J, the junction contained 9 bases not matched to a gene. The CDR3 sequence: CASSYSMGGTLNTGELFF. The CDR3 bases are TGTGCCAGCAGTTACTCGATGGGGGGGACTTTAAACACCGGGGAGCTGTTTTTT.

Written as DNA, the CDR3 is TGTGCCAGCAGTTTATCCCCCTACCAGGCCTCACCCCTCCACTTT. Translation: CASSLSPYQASPLHF. The chain is built from TRBV27 and TRBJ1-6; D uncertain. The V end lost 0 bases, the J end lost 10 bases, and 13 bases lay between the germline ends. Germline V lookup: CDR1 MNHEY, CDR2 SMNVEV (reference sequence). The CDR3 runs to 15 residues.

The chain joins TRBV15 to TRBJ1-2, with a tentative D call TRBD1 (5 bases). Germline assignment: CDR1 LNHNV and CDR2 YYDKDF (reference sequence). The CDR3 is made up of 13 amino acids. V lost 3 bases to trimming and J lost 4 bases, with 9 bases between them. CDR3 nucleotide sequence: TGTGCCACCAGCAGTGGGGGGTTCTATGGCTACACCTTC. This sequence encodes CATSSGGFYGYTF.

This sequence joins TRBV7-6 and TRBJ2-3; D remains ambiguous. CDR3 length: 11 amino acids. Germline values: CDR1 SGHVS, CDR2 FNYEAQ. Trimming took off 4 bases at V and 6 bases at J, with 5 bases between the two ends. The CDR3, as DNA: TGTGCCAGCAGCTCCGAGGATACGCAGTATTTT. Residues: CASSSEDTQYF.

The gene calls are TRBV5-4 and TRBJ2-1, with 9 bases aligning to TRBD2. The germline CDR1 and CDR2 sequences are SGHNT and YYREEE (reference sequence). This CDR3 spans 15 amino acids. V dropped 2 bases and J dropped 7; count of bases not matched to a gene: 7. The CDR3 coding sequence is TGTGCCAGCAGCTTCCCGACTAGCGGCTATAATGAGCAGTTCTTC. Translation: CASSFPTSGYNEQFF.

This clone occurred once. The chain is built from TRBV11-2 and TRBJ2-7; the match to TRBD1 covers 8 bases. Per the germline V gene, CDR1 is SGHAT and CDR2 is FQNNGV. V trimming: 5 bases; J trimming: 5 bases; junction bases outside the gene matches: 11. The CDR3 has 15 residues. The CDR3 reads CASSLRQGRNDEQYF. CDR3 nucleotides: TGTGCCAGCAGCCTCCGACAGGGGCGGAATGACGAGCAGTACTTC.

CDR3 sequence reads: CASKPGLAEETQYF. CDR3 nucleotides: TGTGCCAGCAAGCCGGGACTAGCGGAAGAGACCCAGTACTTC. This chain connects TRBV6-5 to TRBJ2-5; 11 bases fit TRBD2. The germline V gene has CDR1 MNHEY and CDR2 SVGAGI. The CDR3 length is 14 residues. The J segment lost 3 bases and the V segment lost 7 bases, leaving 4 bases of the junction unmatched.

The chain recombines TRBV9 with TRBJ2-3; maybe TRBD2 (5 bases). Germline V gene data show CDR1 as SGDLS and CDR2 as YYNGEE. V lost 0 bases, J lost 4 bases, and 12 bases lay in between. The CDR3 covers 15 residues. CDR3 sequence: CASSVAHMGADTQYF. The CDR3 DNA follows: TGTGCCAGCAGCGTAGCCCACATGGGAGCAGATACGCAGTATTTT.

There are a few counts of this clone. The chain joins TRBV7-2 to TRBJ2-1; TRBD2 matches 8 bases. This CDR3 region has 17 residues. Germline CDR1 and CDR2: SGHTA and FQGNSA. Trimming took 1 base from V and 4 from J; bases not matched to a gene: 9. The CDR3 region is CASSLVRRLASYNEQFF. For the CDR3, the DNA is TGTGCCAGCAGCTTAGTCAGGAGACTAGCGAGTTACAATGAGCAGTTCTTC. Looking up the rest from reference TRBV7-2 and TRBJ2-1 gives the full variable domain: GAGVSQSPSNKVTEKGKDVELRCDPISGHTALYWYRQSLGQGLEFLIYFQGNSAPDKSGLPSDRFSAERTGGSVSTLTIQRTQQEDSAVYLCASSLVRRLASYNEQFFGPGTRLTVL.

The V and J genes are TRBV6-5 and TRBJ1-4; D call uncertain. Germline V gives CDR1 MNHEY, CDR2 SVGAGI. The CDR3 runs 15 residues. The V end was cut by 6 bases, the J end by 0 bases, with 11 bases between. The CDR3 spells CASRSGTTTNEKLFF. The CDR3 DNA reads TGTGCCAGCAGAAGCGGAACTACAACTAATGAAAAACTGTTTTTT.

The chain has TRBV5-1 and TRBJ1-2; 8 bases fit TRBD1. CDR3 size: 11 residues. CDR1 SGHRS and CDR2 YFSETQ come from the germline V gene. V was pared by 6 bases and J by 13 bases, with 8 bases of the junction left unmatched. This chain's CDR3 is CASTGQEGCTF. The CDR3 DNA reads TGCGCCAGCACGGGACAGGAGGGTTGCACCTTC.

V usage is TRBV7-2 and J usage is TRBJ2-3, with no clear D. This CDR3 has 15 residues. Germline V gene lookup returns CDR1 SGHTA and CDR2 FQGNSA. V lost 4 bases and J lost 10, with 21 bases in between. Here the CDR3 DNA reads TGTGCCAGCAGCTCGCTGGGCCTTGACCCCACCTCGCAGTATTTT. Amino acids: CASSSLGLDPTSQYF.

This clone has just one count. This sequence joins TRBV5-8 and TRBJ2-1; TRBD2 might be the D (6 bases). The CDR3 runs to 15 residues. Germline CDR1 and CDR2: SGHTS and YDEGEE. V was clipped by 4 bases and J by 2 bases, with 13 bases between them. CDR3 residues: CASSPGLSTYNEQFF. CDR3 DNA: TGTGCCAGCAGCCCGGGACTTTCGACCTACAATGAGCAGTTCTTC.

The rearrangement links TRBV12-2 to TRBJ2-7; the table's D call TRBD2 went unverified against the DNA. TRBV12-2 is marked as a pseudogene. The CDR3 has 16 amino acids. The CDR3 loop reads CASRRGWSGTNYEQYF. CDR3 sequence (DNA): TGTGCAAGTCGCCGCGGTTGGTCGGGTACTAACTACGAGCAGTACTTC.

The rearrangement links TRBV28 to TRBJ1-4; D is undetermined. The CDR3 contains 13 residues. CDR1 is MDHEN, CDR2 SYDVKM, per germline. Trimming cost V 9 bases and J 3 bases, with 11 bases left between them. The CDR3 region is CASGGGANEKLFF. In DNA, the CDR3 is TGTGCCAGTGGTGGAGGAGCTAATGAAAAACTGTTTTTT.

This clone was seen only a few times. V usage is TRBV7-2 and J usage is TRBJ2-7; TRBD2 aligns across 8 bases. J lost 7 bases, V lost 0 bases, and 11 bases had no gene match. The CDR3 runs 16 residues. Germline-derived CDR1 and CDR2 are SGHTA and FQGNSA. This CDR3 is CASSLARGGGRWEQYF. CDR3 sequence (DNA): TGTGCCAGCAGCTTAGCGCGCGGCGGGGGGCGTTGGGAGCAGTACTTC.

In this sample, this clone turned up a few times. V usage is TRBV18 and J usage is TRBJ1-5; 7 bases fit TRBD1. Germline CDR1 reads KGHSH; CDR2 reads LQKENI. Trimming at V came to 5 bases and at J to 3 bases, leaving 4 bases not matched to a gene. This CDR3 is 14 amino acids long. The CDR3 sequence is CASSDGTDNQPQHF. The CDR3 DNA reads as TGTGCCAGCTCAGATGGGACAGACAATCAGCCCCAGCATTTT.

The V and J genes are TRBV7-3 and TRBJ2-1, with D hard to call. This CDR3 has 16 amino acids. Germline-derived CDR1 and CDR2 are SGHTA and FQGTGA. The V gene lost 5 bases and the J gene lost 0 bases, with 14 bases spanning the gap. CDR3 bases: TGTGCCAGCAGCACCCGGTCGTATAGCTCCTACAATGAGCAGTTCTTC. It translates to CASSTRSYSSYNEQFF.

CDR3 nucleotides: TGTGCCAGCAGCCCTAATCCTAACAATGAGCAGTTCTTC. Its protein product is CASSPNPNNEQFF. V is TRBV5-4 and J is TRBJ2-1; D unclear. The germline V gene encodes CDR1 SGHNT and CDR2 YYREEE (reference sequence). V lost 4 bases and J lost 5, with 10 bases in between. This CDR3 region has 13 residues. The complete variable domain, with remaining parts taken from reference TRBV5-4 and TRBJ2-1, reads ETGVTQSPTHLIKTRGQQVTLRCSSQSGHNTVSWYQQALGQGPQFIFQYYREEENGRGNFPPRFSGLQFPNYSSELNVNALELDDSALYLCASSPNPNNEQFFGPGTRLTVL.

V is TRBV5-1 and J is TRBJ1-1; tentative D call: TRBD1 (5 bases). The V and J ends lost 5 bases and 0 bases respectively, with 8 bases between them. The CDR3 is made up of 13 amino acids. Germline values: CDR1 SGHRS, CDR2 YFSETQ. In DNA form, the CDR3 reads TGCGCCAGCAGGCGACAGTTGAACACTGAAGCTTTCTTT. Encoded protein: CASRRQLNTEAFF. Variable domain in full (rest from reference TRBV5-1 and TRBJ1-1): KAGVTQTPRYLIKTRGQQVTLSCSPISGHRSVSWYQQTPGQGLQFLFEYFSETQRNKGNFPGRFSGRQFSNSRSEMNVSTLELGDSALYLCASRRQLNTEAFFGQGTRLTVV.

The chain employs TRBV4-3 and TRBJ1-2, with 7 bases aligning to TRBD1. The germline V gene encodes CDR1 LGHNA and CDR2 YSLEER. The CDR3 extends over 14 amino acids. Trimming removed 7 bases from V and 10 bases from J; junction bases left unmatched: 15. CDR3 sequence: CASNSARDRGDYTF. The DNA for the CDR3 is TGCGCCAGCAACTCAGCGAGGGACAGAGGTGACTACACCTTC.

The chain uses TRBV28 and TRBJ1-5, with D perhaps matching TRBD1 (6 bases). The CDR3 totals 17 residues. V lost 1 base and J 6 bases, leaving 19 bases between the germline ends. Germline assignment: CDR1 MDHEN and CDR2 SYDVKM. CDR3 coding DNA: TGTGCCAGCAGTTTATTCGCGTCAGGGGCTCGGGGTCAGCCCCAGCATTTT. Protein: CASSLFASGARGQPQHF.

V usage is TRBV6-2 or TRBV6-3 and J usage is TRBJ1-2, with D hard to call. Trimming shortened V by 2 bases and J by 5 bases, and 18 bases separated the two germline ends. CDR1 is MNHEY, CDR2 SVGEGT, per germline. This CDR3 has 16 residues. The CDR3 here is CASSYSTGNFWYGYTF. CDR3 bases: TGTGCCAGCAGTTACAGCACGGGGAATTTTTGGTATGGCTACACCTTC.

This clone was seen only once. At one boundary the junction diverges from the germline segment, which might be a read error. The V and J genes are TRBV18 and TRBJ1-5; 7 bases map to TRBD1. The CDR3 covers 17 residues. Germline assignment: CDR1 KGHSH and CDR2 LQKENI. CDR3 in DNA: TGTGCCAGCTCCCCACAGGGGCCCCACTATAGCAATCAGCCCCAGCATTTT. Its protein is CASSPQGPHYSNQPQHF.